This TCR beta chain appears in the sequencing data of a study of T cell responses to AZD1222 COVID-19 vaccine. On this clone: Its antigen is currently unknown.

There are 18 residues in the CDR3. Trimming pared 3 bases from V and 2 bases from J, leaving 17 bases between. Germline V gene data show CDR1 as LNHDA and CDR2 as SQIVND (reference sequence). Findings and limits, study-wide: The number of AZD1222 recipients seropositive at baseline was only five to seven. Spike-specific TCR breadth and depth rose after two AZD1222 doses. Mapped onto spike, vaccine-associated CD4 TCRs spanned it and were dominant at 160-218 and 743-854.

Clones were sequenced by immunoSEQ multiplex PCR, and TCRdb holds only the in-frame ones, with some missing. The sample includes 130,000 or so clones, roughly 93% seen only once; the top ten take more than 1%. This TCR derives from an adult who received the AZD1222 COVID-19 vaccine. The J gene is TRBJ2-6, the V gene TRBV19; D not resolved. The sample in question was peripheral blood, obtained 28 days after the second AZD1222 dose. The CDR3 nucleotides read TGTGCCAGTAGTATTCTATCCGGGCGCGAGACTGGGGCCAACGTCCTGACTTTC. Encoded protein: CASSILSGRETGANVLTF. Looking up the rest from reference TRBV19 and TRBJ2-6 gives the full variable domain: DGGITQSPKYLFRKEGQNVTLSCEQNLNHDAMYWYRQDPGQGLRLIYYSQIVNDFQKGDIAEGYSVSREKKESFPLTVTSAQKNPTAFYLCASSILSGRETGANVLTFGAGSRLTVL.